Listed below are T cell receptor beta chains from one sample, sequenced in a study of shared clonotypes between healthy human individuals. The repertoire was sequenced with immunoSEQ multiplex PCR; TCRdb's copy has only in-frame clones and lacks some. This sample has roughly 2.4 million clones; approximately 94% occur once, and the top ten carry around 0.13%. Source material: naive CD4+ T cells sorted from blood. These receptors all stem from a man aged 18 to 30 in good health. CDR3s include the opening cysteine and the closing phenylalanine or tryptophan. The D gene is left open where the match is weak. Where a row states a size, it is once, few, many or the class of an expanded clone; other rows omit it.

d_gene: TRBD1
abundance: NA
v_gene: TRBV29-1
j_gene: TRBJ2-3
CDR3nt: TGCAGCGTTGGGAGACCTCGGGGACAGCAATTCGGTACAGATACGCAGTATTTT
CDR3aa: CSVGRPRGQQFGTDTQYF

d_gene: NA
abundance: NA
v_gene: TRBV7-2
j_gene: TRBJ2-7
CDR3nt: TGTGCCAGCAGCTTAGGGTCTTGGCCCTACGAGCAGTACTTC
CDR3aa: CASSLGSWPYEQYF

d_gene: NA
abundance: NA
v_gene: TRBV5-1
j_gene: TRBJ2-1
CDR3nt: TGCGCCAGCAGCTTGGGGGTCAGCAGCTCCTACAATGAGCAGTTCTTC
CDR3aa: CASSLGVSSSYNEQFF

d_gene: NA
abundance: NA
v_gene: TRBV28
j_gene: TRBJ1-2
CDR3nt: TGTGCCAGCAGTTTATCCGAAGAGGGCTATGGCTACACCTTC
CDR3aa: CASSLSEEGYGYTF

d_gene: NA
abundance: NA
v_gene: TRBV13
j_gene: TRBJ2-3
CDR3nt: TGTGCCAGCAGCTTAACAGGGCCTACTAGGGATACGCAGTATTTT
CDR3aa: CASSLTGPTRDTQYF

d_gene: NA
abundance: NA
v_gene: TRBV11-1
j_gene: TRBJ1-1
CDR3nt: TGTGCCAGCAGCCCAGGACAGTTGGGGAACACTGAAGCTTTCTTT
CDR3aa: CASSPGQLGNTEAFF

d_gene: TRBD2
abundance: NA
v_gene: TRBV4-1
j_gene: TRBJ2-3
CDR3nt: TGCGCCAGCAGCCAACGGGTTCGGGCTAGCGGGGGAGTTGACACAGATACGCAGTATTTT
CDR3aa: CASSQRVRASGGVDTDTQYF

d_gene: NA
abundance: NA
v_gene: TRBV10-2
j_gene: TRBJ1-3
CDR3nt: TGCGCCAGCAGCCAGCACGTTTCTGGAAACACCATATATTTT
CDR3aa: CASSQHVSGNTIYF

d_gene: NA
abundance: NA
v_gene: TRBV1
j_gene: TRBJ2-1
CDR3nt: TGCACCAGCAGCCAAACAACTAGCGGGAGTTCGGGTGAGCAGTTCTTC
CDR3aa: CTSSQTTSGSSGEQFF

d_gene: NA
abundance: NA
v_gene: TRBV6-5
j_gene: TRBJ2-7
CDR3nt: TGTGCCAGCAGACCCGGGCAGGGTCGTTACGAGCAGTACTTC
CDR3aa: CASRPGQGRYEQYF

d_gene: NA
abundance: NA
v_gene: TRBV21-1
j_gene: TRBJ2-7
CDR3nt: TGTGCCAGCAGGTTGCCCCAGTACTTC
CDR3aa: CASRLPQYF

d_gene: NA
abundance: NA
v_gene: TRBV28
j_gene: TRBJ1-6
CDR3nt: TGTGCCAGCAGTTTACAGGGAGGTAATTCACCCCTCCACTTT
CDR3aa: CASSLQGGNSPLHF

d_gene: TRBD1
abundance: NA
v_gene: TRBV28
j_gene: TRBJ2-5
CDR3nt: TGTGCCAGCAGAAATCGGGACAGCTACCAAGAGACCCAGTACTTC
CDR3aa: CASRNRDSYQETQYF

d_gene: TRBD2
abundance: NA
v_gene: TRBV6-5
j_gene: TRBJ2-7
CDR3nt: TGTGCCAGCAGACGGACTAGCGGGGGAAGTGAGCAGTACTTC
CDR3aa: CASRRTSGGSEQYF

d_gene: NA
abundance: NA
v_gene: TRBV7-2
j_gene: TRBJ2-1
CDR3nt: TGTGCCAGCAACAAAGACGGTCCTTACAATGAGCAGTTCTTC
CDR3aa: CASNKDGPYNEQFF

d_gene: NA
abundance: NA
v_gene: TRBV30
j_gene: TRBJ2-3
CDR3nt: TGTGCCTGGAGTGTACTGAGGGCAGATACGCAGTATTTT
CDR3aa: CAWSVLRADTQYF

d_gene: NA
abundance: once
v_gene: TRBV5-6
j_gene: TRBJ1-5
CDR3nt: TGTGCCAGCAGCTTGGACAACAATCAGCCCCAGCATTTT
CDR3aa: CASSLDNNQPQHF

d_gene: NA
abundance: NA
v_gene: TRBV20-1
j_gene: TRBJ2-7
CDR3nt: TGCAGTGCTCCCAAGGACTACGAGCAGTACTTC
CDR3aa: CSAPKDYEQYF

d_gene: NA
abundance: NA
v_gene: TRBV7-9
j_gene: TRBJ1-6
CDR3nt: TGTGCCAGTTCACTGGGGAATTCACCCCTCCACTTT
CDR3aa: CASSLGNSPLHF

d_gene: TRBD1
abundance: NA
v_gene: TRBV29-1
j_gene: TRBJ2-7
CDR3nt: TGCAGCGCATACAGGGGGAAAGAGCAGTACTTC
CDR3aa: CSAYRGKEQYF

d_gene: NA
abundance: once
v_gene: TRBV6-1
j_gene: TRBJ1-1
CDR3nt: TGTGCCAGCAGTGACGTACGCGTTGAAGCTTTCTTT
CDR3aa: CASSDVRVEAFF

d_gene: NA
abundance: NA
v_gene: TRBV27
j_gene: TRBJ2-5
CDR3nt: TGTGCCAGCAGTTTGGGGCAGACCCAGTACTTC
CDR3aa: CASSLGQTQYF

d_gene: TRBD1
abundance: NA
v_gene: TRBV5-6
j_gene: TRBJ1-3
CDR3nt: TGTGCCAGCAGCCCTTACTTTCACACAGGGGAGCCTGGAAACACCATATATTTT
CDR3aa: CASSPYFHTGEPGNTIYF

d_gene: NA
abundance: once
v_gene: TRBV11-2
j_gene: TRBJ1-1
CDR3nt: TGTGCCAGCAGCTTGACACCTGACAGAGCCAATTGGAACACTGAAGCTTTCTTT
CDR3aa: CASSLTPDRANWNTEAFF

d_gene: NA
abundance: NA
v_gene: TRBV28
j_gene: TRBJ1-4
CDR3nt: TGTGCCAGCAGTTTGTCGTGGGAAAAACTGTTTTTT
CDR3aa: CASSLSWEKLFF

d_gene: NA
abundance: NA
v_gene: TRBV9
j_gene: TRBJ2-2
CDR3nt: TGTGCCAGCAGCGTAGATCGGGGGCTGGGCGGGGAGCTGTTTTTT
CDR3aa: CASSVDRGLGGELFF

d_gene: NA
abundance: NA
v_gene: TRBV7-2
j_gene: TRBJ2-7
CDR3nt: TGTGCCAGCGAACCGGACGGTCGTCCCTACGAGCAGTACTTC
CDR3aa: CASEPDGRPYEQYF

d_gene: NA
abundance: NA
v_gene: TRBV10-3
j_gene: TRBJ1-1
CDR3nt: TGTGCCACCGGGCAGGGTTACGACACTGAAGCTTTCTTT
CDR3aa: CATGQGYDTEAFF

d_gene: NA
abundance: NA
v_gene: TRBV5-1
j_gene: TRBJ2-1
CDR3nt: TGCGCCAGCGGGGGCACAGATGAGCAGTTCTTC
CDR3aa: CASGGTDEQFF

d_gene: NA
abundance: NA
v_gene: TRBV10-3
j_gene: TRBJ1-1
CDR3nt: TGTGCCATCACCTCGGGGGGTATGAACACTGAAGCTTTCTTT
CDR3aa: CAITSGGMNTEAFF

d_gene: NA
abundance: NA
v_gene: TRBV27
j_gene: TRBJ1-3
CDR3nt: TGTGCCAGCAGCCCCGGGGTTGCCGACCTCCACTTCTCTGGAAACACCATATATTTT
CDR3aa: CASSPGVADLHFSGNTIYF

d_gene: NA
abundance: NA
v_gene: TRBV6-6
j_gene: TRBJ1-5
CDR3nt: TGTGCCAGCAGTTCAGGGTTTAATCAGCCCCAGCATTTT
CDR3aa: CASSSGFNQPQHF

d_gene: NA
abundance: NA
v_gene: TRBV28
j_gene: TRBJ1-5
CDR3nt: TGTGCCAGCAGTTTTGGGGGTTCAGACCAGCCCCAGCATTTT
CDR3aa: CASSFGGSDQPQHF

d_gene: NA
abundance: NA
v_gene: TRBV6-1
j_gene: TRBJ1-1
CDR3nt: TGTGCCAGCAGCTCCTCTTGGTCGAACACTGAAGCTTTCTTT
CDR3aa: CASSSSWSNTEAFF

d_gene: NA
abundance: NA
v_gene: TRBV14
j_gene: TRBJ2-2
CDR3nt: TGTGCCAGCAGCCAAGGCGGGATTTTGAACACCGGGGAGCTGTTTTTT
CDR3aa: CASSQGGILNTGELFF

d_gene: NA
abundance: NA
v_gene: TRBV29-1
j_gene: TRBJ1-1
CDR3nt: TGCAGCGTGACCTTGACAGATCCGAACACTGAAGCTTTCTTT
CDR3aa: CSVTLTDPNTEAFF

d_gene: TRBD2
abundance: NA
v_gene: TRBV27
j_gene: TRBJ2-3
CDR3nt: TGTGCCAGCAGTTCGGGACTAGCGGGAGGGATCACAGATACGCAGTATTTT
CDR3aa: CASSSGLAGGITDTQYF

d_gene: NA
abundance: NA
v_gene: TRBV6-5
j_gene: TRBJ2-7
CDR3nt: TGTGCCAGCAGGCCCGATTCCTACGAGCAGTACTTC
CDR3aa: CASRPDSYEQYF

d_gene: TRBD1
abundance: NA
v_gene: TRBV2
j_gene: TRBJ1-3
CDR3nt: TGTGCCAGCAGCCGGGACAGCCCAGGCGGAAACACCATATATTTT
CDR3aa: CASSRDSPGGNTIYF

d_gene: TRBD1
abundance: NA
v_gene: TRBV30
j_gene: TRBJ1-2
CDR3nt: TGTGCCTGGAAGAGAGGGGGCGGTTATGGCTACACCTTC
CDR3aa: CAWKRGGGYGYTF

d_gene: NA
abundance: NA
v_gene: TRBV5-1
j_gene: TRBJ2-5
CDR3nt: TGCGCCAGCAGCTTGGGCCCCGAGGGGCTGGAGACCCAGTACTTC
CDR3aa: CASSLGPEGLETQYF

d_gene: NA
abundance: NA
v_gene: TRBV11-3
j_gene: TRBJ2-7
CDR3nt: TGTGCCAGCAGCTTAGATAAGGCTATTAGTTCCTACGAGCAGTACTTC
CDR3aa: CASSLDKAISSYEQYF